A selection of T cell receptor beta chains follows, all from one sample in a study of cytomegalovirus exposure and HLA in healthy donors. The table came from immunoSEQ multiplex PCR; TCRdb's copy has only in-frame clones and leaves some out. In the table there are some 200,000 clones, roughly 80% of which are singletons. Sequencing was performed on PBMCs. All receptors derive from a man aged 50-59 years in good health and CMV-seronegative. The CDR3 runs from the conserved cysteine through the conserved F or W. D genes are given only for firm matches. Only some rows state a clone size, as once, few, many or a class for expanded clones.

TRBJ2-7,NA,TRBV19,TRBD1,CASSRQDREYEQYF,TGTGCCAGTAGCCGCCAGGACAGGGAATACGAGCAGTACTTC
TRBJ1-2,NA,TRBV15,NA,CATSGLSSSYGYTF,TGTGCCACCAGCGGCCTAAGTTCTAGCTATGGCTACACCTTC
TRBJ2-7,NA,TRBV6-6,NA,CASYSRLEQYF,TGTGCCAGCTACAGTCGTCTCGAGCAGTACTTC
TRBJ1-4,NA,TRBV25-1,NA,CASSEYGNREYEKLFF,TGTGCCAGCAGTGAATATGGGAACAGGGAGTATGAAAAACTGTTTTTT
TRBJ1-4,NA,TRBV15,NA,CATSRDVGNNEKLFF,TGTGCCACCAGCAGAGATGTTGGCAATAATGAAAAACTGTTTTTT
TRBJ2-7,NA,TRBV11-2,TRBD1,CASANLRDRTYEQYF,TGTGCCAGCGCCAATCTCCGGGACAGGACCTACGAGCAGTACTTC
TRBJ2-4,NA,TRBV19,TRBD2,CASSPAPPGTSGGRGKNIQYF,TGTGCCAGTAGTCCCGCCCCCCCCGGGACTAGCGGGGGGCGAGGCAAAAACATTCAGTACTTC
TRBJ2-2,few,TRBV7-6,NA,CASSLDRFDTGELFF,TGTGCCAGCAGCTTAGACAGGTTCGACACCGGGGAGCTGTTTTTT
TRBJ1-6,NA,TRBV7-9,TRBD1,CSSSLMGQGHNSPLHF,TGTTCCAGCAGCCTCATGGGACAGGGCCATAATTCACCCCTCCACTTT
TRBJ1-3,few,TRBV5-5,TRBD1,CASSAEGQGFNTIYF,TGTGCCAGCAGCGCGGAAGGACAGGGATTCAACACCATATATTTT
TRBJ2-7,NA,TRBV20-1,NA,CSAAGLEQYF,TGCAGTGCTGCGGGGTTGGAGCAGTACTTC
TRBJ2-2,NA,TRBV10-3,NA,CAGGDGTGELFF,TGTGCCGGCGGCGACGGGACCGGGGAGCTGTTTTTT
TRBJ1-4,NA,TRBV10-3,TRBD1,CAISDTGDDEKLFF,TGTGCCATCAGTGACACAGGGGACGACGAAAAACTGTTTTTT
TRBJ2-5,NA,TRBV9,TRBD2,CASSPGEWGGETQYF,TGTGCCAGCAGCCCCGGGGAGTGGGGAGGGGAGACCCAGTACTTC
TRBJ2-2,NA,TRBV13,TRBD1,CASSTTGVGTGELFF,TGTGCCAGCAGCACTACAGGGGTTGGCACCGGGGAGCTGTTTTTT
TRBJ2-3,NA,TRBV6-1,TRBD2,CASSFPSGATDTQYF,TGTGCCAGCAGTTTTCCTAGCGGGGCCACAGATACGCAGTATTTT
TRBJ1-1,NA,TRBV4-1,TRBD1,CASSQERPGTGYPEAFF,TGCGCCAGCAGCCAAGAACGGCCCGGGACAGGGTACCCTGAAGCTTTCTTT
TRBJ1-5,NA,TRBV21-1,NA,CASAKHRVGQPQHF,TGTGCCAGCGCAAAACACAGGGTCGGTCAGCCCCAGCATTTT
TRBJ2-1,NA,TRBV4-3,TRBD2,CASSQRGGPNEQFF,TGCGCCAGCAGCCAGCGGGGGGGCCCCAATGAGCAGTTCTTC
TRBJ1-5,NA,TRBV7-8,NA,CASSLVGGLSQPQHF,TGTGCCAGCAGCTTAGTCGGGGGGCTGAGTCAGCCCCAGCATTTT
TRBJ1-1,once,TRBV2,NA,CASSGGQGSTEAFF,TGTGCCAGCAGTGGGGGGCAGGGGAGTACTGAAGCTTTCTTT
TRBJ2-7,once,TRBV18,TRBD2,CASSPSERGGNYEQYF,TGTGCCAGCTCACCGTCAGAGCGGGGGGGAAATTACGAGCAGTACTTC
TRBJ2-7,NA,TRBV6-1,TRBD1,CASSYGDRGFYEQYF,TGTGCCAGCAGCTACGGGGACAGGGGGTTCTACGAGCAGTACTTC
TRBJ1-2,NA,TRBV19,TRBD1,CASSGTGQGSGYTF,TGTGCCAGTAGTGGAACGGGACAGGGAAGCGGCTACACCTTC
TRBJ1-6,NA,TRBV28,NA,CASSPSQGSSPLHF,TGTGCCAGCAGCCCCTCACAGGGAAGTTCACCCCTCCACTTT
TRBJ2-2,NA,TRBV13,NA,CASSPPGSNTGELFF,TGTGCCAGCAGCCCCCCAGGGTCGAACACCGGGGAGCTGTTTTTT
TRBJ2-3,NA,TRBV7-2,NA,CASSFLTGSTDTQYF,TGTGCCAGCAGCTTCCTCACAGGGAGCACAGATACGCAGTATTTT
TRBJ1-3,NA,TRBV18,TRBD1,CASSPWDSSGNTIYF,TGTGCCAGCTCACCTTGGGACAGCTCTGGAAACACCATATATTTT
TRBJ1-4,NA,TRBV19,TRBD1,CASRVDRANEKLFF,TGTGCCAGTAGGGTGGACAGGGCGAATGAAAAACTGTTTTTT
TRBJ2-1,NA,TRBV19,TRBD2,CASSISGNLHNEQFF,TGTGCCAGTAGTATTAGCGGGAATTTGCACAATGAGCAGTTCTTC
TRBJ1-2,NA,TRBV4-3,NA,CASSQASAGHVVWGYTF,TGCGCCAGCAGCCAAGCTTCGGCAGGGCATGTGGTCTGGGGCTACACCTTC
TRBJ1-1,NA,TRBV4-2,NA,CASSQTTDNTEAFF,TGTGCCAGCAGCCAGACTACAGATAACACTGAAGCTTTCTTT
TRBJ1-2,NA,TRBV4-3,TRBD1,CASSFIYWDRGYGYTF,TGCGCCAGCAGCTTCATATACTGGGACAGAGGCTATGGCTACACCTTC
TRBJ1-2,NA,TRBV4-3,TRBD1,CASSQDLLTGDRYGYTF,TGCGCCAGCAGCCAAGATCTACTCACAGGGGACCGCTATGGCTACACCTTC
TRBJ1-1,NA,TRBV4-2,NA,CASSLGGGGTEAFF,TGTGCCAGCAGCCTCGGGGGGGGAGGCACTGAAGCTTTCTTT
TRBJ2-3,NA,TRBV27,TRBD2,CATKLAGASTDTQYF,TGTGCCACCAAACTAGCGGGGGCCAGCACAGATACGCAGTATTTT
TRBJ2-7,NA,TRBV5-4,TRBD1,CASSLAGTGLNEQYF,TGTGCCAGCAGCTTGGCCGGGACAGGGCTCAACGAGCAGTACTTC
TRBJ1-2,NA,TRBV19,NA,CASRIGFRGGYTF,TGTGCCAGTAGGATAGGTTTCAGGGGTGGCTACACCTTC
TRBJ1-2,NA,TRBV6-1,TRBD1,CAVERRPGGLLGYTF,TGTGCCGTCGAGCGTCGACCAGGGGGATTACTCGGCTACACCTTC
TRBJ2-3,NA,TRBV7-3,TRBD2,CSSSLGRRASGGNTQYF,TGTTCCAGCAGCTTAGGCCGCAGGGCTAGCGGGGGGAATACGCAGTATTTT
TRBJ1-3,NA,TRBV4-1,NA,CASSQGPRTGNTIYF,TGCGCCAGCAGCCAGGGGCCTCGTACTGGAAACACCATATATTTT
TRBJ2-2,NA,TRBV4-3,NA,CASSQDRTDIYRNTGELFF,TGCGCCAGCAGCCAAGATAGGACGGACATCTACCGAAACACCGGGGAGCTGTTTTTT
TRBJ2-7,NA,TRBV7-9,NA,CASSLEVEQYF,TGTGCCAGCAGCTTGGAGGTCGAGCAGTACTTC
TRBJ2-3,NA,TRBV5-1,NA,CASSLVRGGGTDTQYF,TGCGCCAGCAGCTTGGTTAGAGGGGGGGGCACAGATACGCAGTATTTT
TRBJ2-1,NA,TRBV11-2,NA,CASSLHRVYNEQFF,TGTGCCAGCAGCTTGCACAGGGTATACAATGAGCAGTTCTTC